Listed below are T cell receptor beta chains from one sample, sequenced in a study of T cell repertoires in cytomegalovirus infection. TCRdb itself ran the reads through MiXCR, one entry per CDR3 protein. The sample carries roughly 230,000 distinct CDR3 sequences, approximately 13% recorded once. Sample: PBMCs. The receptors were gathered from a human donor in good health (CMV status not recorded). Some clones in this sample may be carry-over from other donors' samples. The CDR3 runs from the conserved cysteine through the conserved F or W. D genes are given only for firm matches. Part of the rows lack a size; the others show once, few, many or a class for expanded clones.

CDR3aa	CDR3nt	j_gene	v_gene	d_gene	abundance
CASSSGISSGRWGADTQYF	TGTGCCAGCAGTTCCGGGATTTCTAGCGGGAGATGGGGCGCGGATACGCAGTATTTT	TRBJ2-3	TRBV6-2/TRBV6-3	TRBD2	NA
CASGAAGANVLTF	TGCGCCAGCGGGGCGGCTGGGGCCAACGTCCTGACTTTC	TRBJ2-6	TRBV4-3	NA	few
CASSPLGRGSTKNIQYF	TGTGCCAGCAGTCCCTTAGGCAGGGGATCGACCAAAAACATTCAGTACTTC	TRBJ2-4	TRBV12-3/TRBV12-4	NA	many
CASSWGQGKGSYTF	TGTGCCAGCAGTTGGGGACAGGGGAAAGGCAGCTACACCTTC	TRBJ1-2	TRBV28	TRBD1	NA
CSVVGGAYEQYF	TGCAGCGTTGTCGGCGGAGCCTACGAGCAGTACTTC	TRBJ2-7	TRBV29-1	NA	few
CASSAQGNGNQPQHF	TGTGCCAGTAGTGCGCAGGGAAACGGCAATCAGCCCCAGCATTTT	TRBJ1-5	TRBV19	NA	few
CASSLAGTSATYEQYF	TGTGCCAGCAGCTTAGCAGGGACTAGCGCGACCTACGAGCAGTACTTC	TRBJ2-7	TRBV7-2	TRBD2	many
CSVGEGSYEQYF	TGCAGCGTTGGGGAGGGCTCCTACGAGCAGTACTTC	TRBJ2-7	TRBV29-1	TRBD2	NA
CAASGQGITEAFF	TGTGCCGCCTCGGGACAGGGTATCACTGAAGCTTTCTTT	TRBJ1-1	TRBV19	TRBD1	few
CASSRQWGNQPQHF	TGTGCCAGCAGTAGACAGTGGGGAAATCAGCCCCAGCATTTT	TRBJ1-5	TRBV28	NA	NA
CASSPYGTRTEAFF	TGTGCCAGCAGCCCTTACGGGACTCGGACTGAAGCTTTCTTT	TRBJ1-1	TRBV5-5	NA	many
CASSQLLAGETQYF	TGCGCCAGCAGCCAATTACTAGCGGGGGAGACCCAGTACTTC	TRBJ2-5	TRBV4-3	TRBD2	few
CASRQGLRVGELFF	TGTGCCAGCCGGCAGGGGCTGAGGGTAGGGGAGCTGTTTTTT	TRBJ2-2	TRBV7-2	NA	many
CASSRGGPVRSGNTIYF	TGTGCCAGCAGCCGAGGGGGTCCAGTCCGCTCTGGAAACACCATATATTTT	TRBJ1-3	TRBV7-2	NA	many
CSARTGLATQETQYF	TGCAGTGCTAGGACCGGACTAGCGACTCAAGAGACCCAGTACTTC	TRBJ2-5	TRBV20-1	TRBD2	NA
CASNSPNTEAFF	TGTGCCAGCAATTCTCCGAACACTGAAGCTTTCTTT	TRBJ1-1	TRBV7-2	NA	many
CASSPDGQGTEAFF	TGTGCCAGCAGCCCCGACGGGCAAGGGACTGAAGCTTTCTTT	TRBJ1-1	TRBV7-9	NA	many
CASSLEMLGQGTYEQYF	TGTGCCAGCAGCTTAGAGATGCTGGGACAGGGGACTTACGAGCAGTACTTC	TRBJ2-7	TRBV7-2	TRBD1	many
CASSGLAGITTDAQYF	TGTGCCAGCAGCGGACTAGCGGGGATCACCACAGATGCGCAGTATTTT	TRBJ2-3	TRBV6-2/TRBV6-3	TRBD2	many
CASSSLGYADTQYF	TGTGCCAGCAGCTCCCTCGGGTACGCAGATACGCAGTATTTT	TRBJ2-3	TRBV7-9	NA	NA
CASSPTAGEETQYF	TGTGCCAGCTCACCCACTGCGGGAGAAGAGACCCAGTACTTC	TRBJ2-5	TRBV18	TRBD2	few
CASSLGGPTDTQYF	TGTGCCAGCAGCCTCGGGGGGCCCACAGATACGCAGTATTTT	TRBJ2-3	TRBV3-1	NA	many
CASSQGEGTEAFF	TGTGCCAGCAGCCAGGGGGAGGGGACTGAAGCTTTCTTT	TRBJ1-1	TRBV7-3	TRBD1	many
CASGELAGGVTEAFF	TGTGCCAGCGGGGAGCTGGCAGGTGGTGTGACTGAAGCTTTCTTT	TRBJ1-1	TRBV2	NA	NA
CASSAPGQGGEKLFF	TGTGCCAGCAGCGCGCCGGGACAGGGTGGCGAAAAACTGTTTTTT	TRBJ1-4	TRBV7-8	TRBD1	many
CASSLAGGMNTEAFF	TGTGCCAGCAGCTTAGCGGGCGGCATGAACACTGAAGCTTTCTTT	TRBJ1-1	TRBV7-2	NA	many
CASSFQGRTFF	TGTGCCAGCAGCTTTCAAGGTCGAACTTTCTTT	TRBJ1-1	TRBV5-4	NA	many
CASSPEGRWEDTQYF	TGTGCCAGCAGCCCAGAGGGACGGTGGGAGGATACGCAGTATTTT	TRBJ2-3	TRBV3-1	NA	NA
CASSLRGRQSGANVLTF	TGCGCCAGCAGCTTGAGGGGACGGCAATCTGGGGCCAACGTCCTGACTTTC	TRBJ2-6	TRBV5-1	NA	many
CASSYKANTEAFF	TGTGCCAGCAGTTACAAAGCGAACACTGAAGCTTTCTTT	TRBJ1-1	TRBV6-5	NA	many
CSAEFTQGLGYTF	TGCAGTGCCGAATTCACTCAGGGTCTTGGCTACACCTTC	TRBJ1-2	TRBV20-1	NA	NA
CASKGYQPQHF	TGCGCCAGCAAGGGATACCAGCCCCAGCATTTT	TRBJ1-5	TRBV23-1	NA	few